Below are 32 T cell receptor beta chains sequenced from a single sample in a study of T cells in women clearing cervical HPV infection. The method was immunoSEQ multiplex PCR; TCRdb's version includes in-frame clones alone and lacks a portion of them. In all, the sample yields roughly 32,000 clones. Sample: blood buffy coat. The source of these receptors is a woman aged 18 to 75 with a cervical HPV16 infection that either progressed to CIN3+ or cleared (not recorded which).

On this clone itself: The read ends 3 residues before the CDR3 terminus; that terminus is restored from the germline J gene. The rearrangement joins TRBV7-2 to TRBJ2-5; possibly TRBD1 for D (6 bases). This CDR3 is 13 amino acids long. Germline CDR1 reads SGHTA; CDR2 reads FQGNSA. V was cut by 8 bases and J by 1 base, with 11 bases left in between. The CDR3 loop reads CASGNRVQETQYF. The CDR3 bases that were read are TGTGCCAGCGGAAACAGGGTCCAAGAGACC.

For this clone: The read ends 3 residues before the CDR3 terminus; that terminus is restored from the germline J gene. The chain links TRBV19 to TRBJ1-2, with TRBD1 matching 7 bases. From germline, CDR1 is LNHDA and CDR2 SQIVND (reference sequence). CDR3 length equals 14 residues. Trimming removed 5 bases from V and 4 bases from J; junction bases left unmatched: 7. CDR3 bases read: TGTGCCAGTAGTCCTACCGGGACAGTCTATGGC. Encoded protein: CASSPTGTVYG. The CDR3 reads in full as CASSPTGTVYGYTF.

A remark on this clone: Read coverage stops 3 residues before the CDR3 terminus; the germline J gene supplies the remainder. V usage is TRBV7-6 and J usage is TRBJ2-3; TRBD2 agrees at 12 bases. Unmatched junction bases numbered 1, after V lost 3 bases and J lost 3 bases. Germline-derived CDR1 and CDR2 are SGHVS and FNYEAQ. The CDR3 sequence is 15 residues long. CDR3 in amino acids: CASSLTSGRTDTQYF. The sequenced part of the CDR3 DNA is TGTGCCAGCAGCTTGACTAGCGGGAGAACAGATACG.

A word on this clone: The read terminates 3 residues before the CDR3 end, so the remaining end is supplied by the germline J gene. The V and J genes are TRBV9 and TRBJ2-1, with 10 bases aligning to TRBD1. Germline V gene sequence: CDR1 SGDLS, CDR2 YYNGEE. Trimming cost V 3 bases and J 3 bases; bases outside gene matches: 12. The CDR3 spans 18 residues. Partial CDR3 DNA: TGTGCCAGCAGCGCCGGTTTTGGAGGGACAGGGGTCTACAATGAG. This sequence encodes CASSAGFGGTGVYNE. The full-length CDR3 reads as CASSAGFGGTGVYNEQFF.

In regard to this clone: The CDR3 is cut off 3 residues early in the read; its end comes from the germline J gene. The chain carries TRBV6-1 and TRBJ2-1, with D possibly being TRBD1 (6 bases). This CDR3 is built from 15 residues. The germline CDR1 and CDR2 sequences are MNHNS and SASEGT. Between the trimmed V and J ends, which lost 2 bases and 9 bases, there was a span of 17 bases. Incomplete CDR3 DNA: TGTGCCAGCAGTGAACATCAGGGAGAGGGGGTTGAG. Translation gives CASSEHQGEGVE. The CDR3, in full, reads CASSEHQGEGVEQFF.

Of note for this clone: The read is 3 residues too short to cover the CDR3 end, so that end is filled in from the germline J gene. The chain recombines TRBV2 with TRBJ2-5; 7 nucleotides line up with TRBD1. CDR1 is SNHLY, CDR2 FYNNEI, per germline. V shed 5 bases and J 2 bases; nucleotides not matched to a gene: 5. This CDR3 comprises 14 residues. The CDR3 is CASSWDSQQETQYF. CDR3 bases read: TGTGCCAGCAGTTGGGACAGCCAGCAAGAGACC.

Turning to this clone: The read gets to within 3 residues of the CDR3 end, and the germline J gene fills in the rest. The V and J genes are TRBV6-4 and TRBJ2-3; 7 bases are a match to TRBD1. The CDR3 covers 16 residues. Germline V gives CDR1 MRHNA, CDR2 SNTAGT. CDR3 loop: CASSDYEGNQGETQYF. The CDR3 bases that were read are TGTGCCAGCAGTGACTACGAGGGGAATCAGGGGGAGACG.

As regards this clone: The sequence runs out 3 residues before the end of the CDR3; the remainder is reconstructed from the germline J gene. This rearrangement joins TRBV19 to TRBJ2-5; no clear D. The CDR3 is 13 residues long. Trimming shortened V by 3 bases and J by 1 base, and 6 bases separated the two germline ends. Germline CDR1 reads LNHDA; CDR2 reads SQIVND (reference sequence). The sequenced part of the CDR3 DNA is TGTGCCAGTAGTATCAACAGCCAAGAGACC. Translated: CASSINSQET. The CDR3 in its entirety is CASSINSQETQYF.

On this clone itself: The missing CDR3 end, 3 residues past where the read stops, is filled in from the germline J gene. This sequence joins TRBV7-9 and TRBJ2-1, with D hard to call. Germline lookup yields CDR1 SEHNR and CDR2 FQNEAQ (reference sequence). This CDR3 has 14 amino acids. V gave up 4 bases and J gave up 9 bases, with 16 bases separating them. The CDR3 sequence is CASSYQSGRAEQFF. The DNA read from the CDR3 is TGTGCCAGCAGCTATCAGTCAGGTAGGGCTGAG.

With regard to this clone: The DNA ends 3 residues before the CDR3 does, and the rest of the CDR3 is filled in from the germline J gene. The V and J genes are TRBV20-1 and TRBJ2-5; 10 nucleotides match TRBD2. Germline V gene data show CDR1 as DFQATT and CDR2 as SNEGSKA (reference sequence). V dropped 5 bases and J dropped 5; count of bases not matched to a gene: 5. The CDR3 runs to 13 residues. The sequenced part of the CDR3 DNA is TGCAGTGCTGAACTAGCGGGAATGGAGACC. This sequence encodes CSAELAGMET. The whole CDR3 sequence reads CSAELAGMETQYF.

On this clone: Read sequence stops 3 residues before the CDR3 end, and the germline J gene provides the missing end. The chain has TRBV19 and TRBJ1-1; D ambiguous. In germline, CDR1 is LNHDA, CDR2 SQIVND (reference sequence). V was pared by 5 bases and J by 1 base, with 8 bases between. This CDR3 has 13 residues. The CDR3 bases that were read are TGTGCCAGTAGTGCTCAGAGGAACACTGAA. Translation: CASSAQRNTE. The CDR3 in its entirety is CASSAQRNTEAFF.

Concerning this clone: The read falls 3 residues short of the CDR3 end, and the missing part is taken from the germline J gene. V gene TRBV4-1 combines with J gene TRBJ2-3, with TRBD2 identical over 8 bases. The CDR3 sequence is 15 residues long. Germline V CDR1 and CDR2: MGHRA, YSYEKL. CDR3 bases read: TGCGCCAGCAGCCAAGTCAGCGGGAGTCTCGAGACG. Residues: CASSQVSGSLET. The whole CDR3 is CASSQVSGSLETQYF.

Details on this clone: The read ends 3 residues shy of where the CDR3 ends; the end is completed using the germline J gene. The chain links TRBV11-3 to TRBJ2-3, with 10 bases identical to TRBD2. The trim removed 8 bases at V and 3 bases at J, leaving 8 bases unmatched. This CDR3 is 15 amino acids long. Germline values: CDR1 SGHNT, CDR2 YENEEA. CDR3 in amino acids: CASEPGLANTDTQYF. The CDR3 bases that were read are TGTGCCAGCGAACCGGGACTAGCGAATACAGATACG. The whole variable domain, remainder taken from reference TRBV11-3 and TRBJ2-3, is EAGVVQSPRYKIIEKKQPVAFWCNPISGHNTLYWYLQNLGQGPELLIRYENEEAVDDSQLPKDRFSAERLKGVDSTLKIQPAELGDSAVYLCASEPGLANTDTQYFGPGTRLTVL.

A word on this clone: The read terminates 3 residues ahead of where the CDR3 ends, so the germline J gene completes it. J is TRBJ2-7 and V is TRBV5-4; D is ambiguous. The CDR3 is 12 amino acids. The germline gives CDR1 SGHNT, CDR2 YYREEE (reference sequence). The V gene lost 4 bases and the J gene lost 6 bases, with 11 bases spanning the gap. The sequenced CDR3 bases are TGTGCCAGCAGCACGGGTGGCTTCGAG. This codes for CASSTGGFE. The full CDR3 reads CASSTGGFEQYF.

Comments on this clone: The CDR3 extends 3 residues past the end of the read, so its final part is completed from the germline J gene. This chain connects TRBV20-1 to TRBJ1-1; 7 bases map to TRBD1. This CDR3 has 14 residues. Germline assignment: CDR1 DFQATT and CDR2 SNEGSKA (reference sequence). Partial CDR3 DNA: TGCAGTGCGATCAACCCCGGGACAGCAACCGAA. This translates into CSAINPGTATE. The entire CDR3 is CSAINPGTATEAFF.

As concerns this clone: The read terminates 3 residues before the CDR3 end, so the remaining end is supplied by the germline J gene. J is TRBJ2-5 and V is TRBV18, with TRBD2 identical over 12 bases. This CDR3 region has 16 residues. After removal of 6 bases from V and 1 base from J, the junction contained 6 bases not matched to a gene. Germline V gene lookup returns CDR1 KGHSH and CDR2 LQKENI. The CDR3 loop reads CASSLGLAGIQETQYF. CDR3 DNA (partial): TGTGCCAGCTCCCTAGGACTAGCGGGGATCCAAGAGACC.

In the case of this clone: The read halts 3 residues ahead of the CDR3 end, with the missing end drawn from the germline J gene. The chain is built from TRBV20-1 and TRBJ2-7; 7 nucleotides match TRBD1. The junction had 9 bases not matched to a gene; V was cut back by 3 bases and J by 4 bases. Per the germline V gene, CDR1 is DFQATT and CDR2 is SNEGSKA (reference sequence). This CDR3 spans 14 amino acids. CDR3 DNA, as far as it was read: TGCAGTGCTAGGAGTCGACAGGGCGGGTACGAG. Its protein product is CSARSRQGGYE. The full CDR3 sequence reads CSARSRQGGYEQYF.

Incomplete CDR3 DNA: TGCGCCAGCAGCTTTGGGCAGGAGTCGTCACCC. Protein sequence: CASSFGQESSP. The whole CDR3 region reads CASSFGQESSPLHF. The gene calls are TRBV5-1 and TRBJ1-6; D is unresolved. The read is 3 residues too short to cover the CDR3 end, so that end is filled in from the germline J gene. Germline V CDR1 and CDR2: SGHRS, YFSETQ. The V end lost 2 bases, the J end lost 10 bases, and 13 bases lay between the germline ends. The CDR3 length is 14 residues.

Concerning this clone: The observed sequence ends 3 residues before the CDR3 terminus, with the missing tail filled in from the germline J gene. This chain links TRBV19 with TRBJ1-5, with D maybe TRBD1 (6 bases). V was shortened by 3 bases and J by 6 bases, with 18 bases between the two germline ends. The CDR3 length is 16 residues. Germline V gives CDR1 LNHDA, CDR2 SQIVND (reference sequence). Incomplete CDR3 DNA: TGTGCCAGTAGTATGCCCGCAGGGGAAGGAGGTCAGCCC. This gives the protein CASSMPAGEGGQP. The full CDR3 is CASSMPAGEGGQPQHF.

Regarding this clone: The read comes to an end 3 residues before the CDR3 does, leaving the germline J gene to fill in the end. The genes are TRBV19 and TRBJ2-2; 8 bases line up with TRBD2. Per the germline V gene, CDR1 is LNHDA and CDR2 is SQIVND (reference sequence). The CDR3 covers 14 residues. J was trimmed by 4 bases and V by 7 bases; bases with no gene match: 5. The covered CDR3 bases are TGTGCCAGTACCGGCGGGAGGACCACCGGGGAG. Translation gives CASTGGRTTGE. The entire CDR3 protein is CASTGGRTTGELFF.

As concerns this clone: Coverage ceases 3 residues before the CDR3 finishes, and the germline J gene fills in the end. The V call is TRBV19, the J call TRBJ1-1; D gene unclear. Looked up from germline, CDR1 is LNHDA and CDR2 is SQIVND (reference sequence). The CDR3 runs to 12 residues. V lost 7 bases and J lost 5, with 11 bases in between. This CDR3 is CASNKAYTEAFF. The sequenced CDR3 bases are TGTGCCAGTAATAAGGCTTATACTGAA.

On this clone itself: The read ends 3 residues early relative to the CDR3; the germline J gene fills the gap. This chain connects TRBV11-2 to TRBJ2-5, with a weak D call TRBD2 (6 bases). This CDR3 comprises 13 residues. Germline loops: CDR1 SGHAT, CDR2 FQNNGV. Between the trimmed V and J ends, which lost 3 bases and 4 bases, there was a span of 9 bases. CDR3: CASSFGGGETQYF. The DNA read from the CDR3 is TGTGCCAGCAGCTTCGGGGGAGGAGAGACC.

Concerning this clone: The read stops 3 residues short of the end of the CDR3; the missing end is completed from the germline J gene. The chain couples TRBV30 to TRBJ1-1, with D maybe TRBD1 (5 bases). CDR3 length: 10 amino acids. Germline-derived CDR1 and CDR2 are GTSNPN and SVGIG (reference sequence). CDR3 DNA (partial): TGTGCCGCACATGGGGCCATA. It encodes CAAHGAI. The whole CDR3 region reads CAAHGAIAFF.

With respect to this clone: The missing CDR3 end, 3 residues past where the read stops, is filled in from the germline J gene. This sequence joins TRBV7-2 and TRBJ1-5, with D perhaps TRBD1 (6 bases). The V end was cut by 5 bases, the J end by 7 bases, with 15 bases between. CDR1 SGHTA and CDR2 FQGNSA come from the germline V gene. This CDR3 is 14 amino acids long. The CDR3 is CASSPRTADQPQHF. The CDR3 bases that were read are TGTGCCAGCAGCCCGCGGACAGCTGACCAGCCC.

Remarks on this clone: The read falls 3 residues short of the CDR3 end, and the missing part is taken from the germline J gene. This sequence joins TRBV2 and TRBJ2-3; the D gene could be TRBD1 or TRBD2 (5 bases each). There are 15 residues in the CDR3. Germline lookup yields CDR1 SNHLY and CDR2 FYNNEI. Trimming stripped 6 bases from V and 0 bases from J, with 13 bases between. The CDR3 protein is CASSFEGSSTDTQYF. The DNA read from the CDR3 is TGTGCCAGCAGCTTCGAGGGGTCTAGCACAGATACG.

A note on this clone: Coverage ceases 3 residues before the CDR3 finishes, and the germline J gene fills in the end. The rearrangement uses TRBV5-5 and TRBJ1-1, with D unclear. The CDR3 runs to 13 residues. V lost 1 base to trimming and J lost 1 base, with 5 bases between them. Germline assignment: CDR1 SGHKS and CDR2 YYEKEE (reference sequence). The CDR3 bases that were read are TGTGCCAGCAGCTTGTGGGCGAACACTGAA. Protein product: CASSLWANTE. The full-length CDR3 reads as CASSLWANTEAFF.

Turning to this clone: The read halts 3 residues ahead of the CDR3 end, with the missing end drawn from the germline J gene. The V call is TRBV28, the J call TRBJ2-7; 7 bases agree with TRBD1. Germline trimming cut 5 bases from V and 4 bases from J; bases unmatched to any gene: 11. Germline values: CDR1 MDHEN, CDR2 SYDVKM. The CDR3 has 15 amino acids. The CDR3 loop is CASSRSDRLAYEQYF. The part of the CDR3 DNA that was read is TGTGCCAGCAGTAGATCGGACAGGCTAGCATACGAG.

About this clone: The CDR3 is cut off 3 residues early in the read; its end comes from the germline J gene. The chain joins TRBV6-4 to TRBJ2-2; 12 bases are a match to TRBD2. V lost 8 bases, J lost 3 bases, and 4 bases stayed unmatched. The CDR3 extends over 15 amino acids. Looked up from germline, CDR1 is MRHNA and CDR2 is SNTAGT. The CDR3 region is CASSRLAGDTGELFF. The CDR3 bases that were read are TGTGCCAGCTCCAGACTAGCGGGAGACACCGGGGAG.

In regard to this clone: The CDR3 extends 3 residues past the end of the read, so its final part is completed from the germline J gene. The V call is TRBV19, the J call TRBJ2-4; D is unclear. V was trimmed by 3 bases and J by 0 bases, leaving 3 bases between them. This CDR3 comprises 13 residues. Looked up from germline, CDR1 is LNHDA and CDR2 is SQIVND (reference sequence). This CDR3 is CASSILAKNIQYF. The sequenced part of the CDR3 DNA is TGTGCCAGTAGTATCCTAGCCAAAAACATT.

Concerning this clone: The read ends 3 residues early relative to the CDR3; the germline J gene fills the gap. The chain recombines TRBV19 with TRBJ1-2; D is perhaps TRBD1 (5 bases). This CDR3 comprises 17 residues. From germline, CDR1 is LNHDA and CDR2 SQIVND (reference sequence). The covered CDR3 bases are TGTGCCAGTAGTAGTGGGACTAGCGGGAGATTCCACAATGAC. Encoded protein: CASSSGTSGRFHND. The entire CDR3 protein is CASSSGTSGRFHNDYTF. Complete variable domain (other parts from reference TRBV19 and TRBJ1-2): DGGITQSPKYLFRKEGQNVTLSCEQNLNHDAMYWYRQDPGQGLRLIYYSQIVNDFQKGDIAEGYSVSREKKESFPLTVTSAQKNPTAFYLCASSSGTSGRFHNDYTFGSGTRLTVV.

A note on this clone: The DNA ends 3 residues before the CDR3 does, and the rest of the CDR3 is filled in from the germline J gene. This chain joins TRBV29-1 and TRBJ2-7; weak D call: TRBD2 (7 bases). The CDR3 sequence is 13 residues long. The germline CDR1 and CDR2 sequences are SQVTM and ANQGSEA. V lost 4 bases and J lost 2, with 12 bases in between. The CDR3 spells CSVGGGETYEQYF. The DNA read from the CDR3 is TGCAGCGTTGGAGGGGGGGAAACCTACGAG.

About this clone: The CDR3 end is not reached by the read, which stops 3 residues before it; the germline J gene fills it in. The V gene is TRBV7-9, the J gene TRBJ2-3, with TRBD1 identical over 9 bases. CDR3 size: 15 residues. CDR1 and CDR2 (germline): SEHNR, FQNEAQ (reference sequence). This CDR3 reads CASSLTGQGNQPQYF. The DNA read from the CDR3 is TGTGCCAGCAGCCTAACGGGACAGGGCAATCAGCCG.